This T cell receptor beta chain was found in a study of siplizumab effects on memory and regulatory T cells. The method was immunoSEQ multiplex PCR; TCRdb's version includes in-frame clones alone and lacks a portion of them. Altogether fewer than 30,000 clones are present, roughly 84% being singletons, with the ten largest covering 24%. Only one count was recorded for this clone. From germline, CDR1 is WSHSY and CDR2 SAAADI. The CDR3 length is 14 residues. V dropped 3 bases and J dropped 4; count of bases not matched to a gene: 4. Input material: memory CD4+ T cells sorted from blood. V usage is TRBV10-2 and J usage is TRBJ2-3; 7 nucleotides agree with TRBD1. The sequence was collected from a human donor in good health. CDR3 DNA: TGCGCCAGCAGTGACGGGACAGTACCAGATACGCAGTATTTT. Residues: CASSDGTVPDTQYF.